Listed below are T cell receptor beta chains from one sample, sequenced in a study of T cell repertoires in cytomegalovirus infection. TCRdb called the reads again in MiXCR, with one record for every CDR3 protein. The sample lists fewer than 250,000 distinct CDR3 sequences; around an eighth were seen once. The source material was PBMCs. The receptors derive from a human donor in good health (CMV status not recorded). Some clones in this sample may be carry-over from other donors' samples. CDR3s include the opening cysteine and the closing phenylalanine or tryptophan. D genes are given only for firm matches. Clone size is stated in some rows and not others, as once, few, many or a class when expanded.

d_call	clone_size	cdr3_length	v_call	j_call	cdr3_aa	cdr3_nt
TRBD2	few	17	TRBV20-1	TRBJ2-3	CSARHLASLAGWDTQYF	TGCAGTGCTAGGCATCTGGCCTCACTAGCGGGGTGGGATACGCAGTATTTT
-	-	18	TRBV7-9	TRBJ2-1	CASSLGDPGASVKDEQFF	TGTGCCAGCAGCTTAGGGGACCCGGGGGCTAGCGTTAAGGATGAGCAGTTCTTC
TRBD1	-	17	TRBV19	TRBJ1-5	CASSSDRGANSNQPQHF	TGTGCCAGTAGTTCGGACAGGGGAGCAAATAGCAATCAGCCCCAGCATTTT
-	many	13	TRBV11-3	TRBJ1-2	CASSFRGDDGYTF	TGTGCCAGCAGCTTCCGGGGCGATGATGGCTACACCTTC
TRBD1	few	15	TRBV5-4	TRBJ2-7	CASSLGDRVPYEQYF	TGTGCCAGCAGCTTGGGGGACAGGGTCCCCTACGAGCAGTACTTC
TRBD2	few	14	TRBV7-6	TRBJ2-7	CASRPGLAVYEQYF	TGTGCCAGCAGACCGGGACTAGCGGTCTACGAGCAGTACTTC
-	-	16	TRBV12-3/TRBV12-4	TRBJ2-2	CASSFPKGGGPGELFF	TGTGCCAGCAGTTTCCCCAAGGGAGGAGGGCCCGGGGAGCTGTTTTTT
-	many	14	TRBV12-3/TRBV12-4	TRBJ1-1	CASSLKQGDTEAFF	TGTGCCAGCAGTTTAAAACAGGGAGACACTGAAGCTTTCTTT
-	many	12	TRBV6-1	TRBJ1-2	CASSSSREGYTF	TGTGCCAGCAGTTCATCCAGGGAAGGCTACACCTTC
-	many	13	TRBV7-9	TRBJ2-3	CASSLTGVDTQYF	TGTGCCAGCAGCTTAACGGGAGTAGATACGCAGTATTTT
-	many	14	TRBV28	TRBJ2-4	CASSFLRLQGTQYF	TGTGCCAGCAGTTTTCTCAGGTTACAGGGAACTCAGTACTTC
-	few	15	TRBV19	TRBJ2-2	CASSSSPGSPGELFF	TGTGCCAGTAGTTCAAGCCCAGGGAGCCCCGGGGAGCTGTTTTTT
TRBD2	few	17	TRBV5-4	TRBJ2-1	CASSFEAGGSKRFEQFF	TGTGCCAGCAGCTTTGAGGCGGGAGGGTCCAAACGCTTCGAGCAGTTCTTC
-	many	13	TRBV3-1	TRBJ2-7	CASSQLAWAEQYF	TGTGCCAGCAGCCAATTAGCCTGGGCCGAGCAGTACTTC
-	many	15	TRBV7-2	TRBJ1-3	CASSWAGSSGNTIYF	TGTGCCAGCAGCTGGGCAGGGTCGTCTGGAAACACCATATATTTT
TRBD2	few	17	TRBV20-1	TRBJ2-5	CSAATPGGAGWQETQYF	TGCAGTGCTGCCACCCCCGGGGGAGCGGGGTGGCAAGAGACCCAGTACTTC
-	-	14	TRBV20-1	TRBJ2-3	CSAKRRGSPDTQYF	TGCAGTGCTAAGCGGCGTGGGTCCCCAGATACGCAGTATTTT
TRBD2	many	18	TRBV7-2	TRBJ2-7	CASSPFREGRVGSYEQYF	TGTGCCAGCAGCCCCTTCCGGGAGGGGCGGGTAGGTTCCTACGAGCAGTACTTC
-	many	15	TRBV7-2	TRBJ2-5	CASSLARDFSETQYF	TGTGCCAGCAGCTTAGCCCGGGACTTCTCCGAGACCCAGTACTTC
-	many	17	TRBV4-3	TRBJ2-3	CASSSRGSRASTDTQYF	TGCGCCAGCAGCTCCCGGGGGTCGCGGGCGAGCACAGATACGCAGTATTTT
TRBD2	-	13	TRBV19	TRBJ2-7	CASTASGSSEQYF	TGTGCCAGTACGGCTAGCGGGAGTAGCGAGCAGTACTTC
-	many	13	TRBV7-6	TRBJ2-2	CASSLEATGELFF	TGTGCCAGCAGCTTAGAGGCCACCGGGGAGCTGTTTTTT
-	many	14	TRBV28	TRBJ1-5	CASSPALGDQPQHF	TGTGCCAGCAGCCCGGCCCTGGGGGATCAGCCCCAGCATTTT
-	few	14	TRBV6-2/TRBV6-3	TRBJ2-7	CASREQRPYGEQYF	TGTGCCAGCAGGGAACAGAGACCCTACGGCGAGCAGTACTTC
TRBD2	many	15	TRBV3-1	TRBJ2-3	CASSRTSGNTDTQYF	TGTGCCAGCAGCCGGACTAGCGGGAACACAGATACGCAGTATTTT
TRBD1	many	15	TRBV19	TRBJ1-5	CASTDRGQGDQPQHF	TGTGCCAGTACCGATCGGGGACAGGGAGACCAGCCCCAGCATTTT
TRBD1	-	14	TRBV5-6	TRBJ1-1	CASSRGQQNTEAFF	TGTGCCAGCAGCCGGGGACAGCAGAACACTGAAGCTTTCTTT
TRBD2	-	18	TRBV6-6	TRBJ2-2	CASRPPGLAGSNTGELFF	TGTGCCAGCAGGCCTCCAGGTCTAGCGGGCTCGAACACCGGGGAGCTGTTTTTT
TRBD1	many	16	TRBV7-2	TRBJ1-6	CASSLGGGDSNSPLHF	TGTGCCAGCAGCTTAGGAGGGGGCGACTCTAATTCACCCCTCCACTTT
-	-	14	TRBV28	TRBJ1-3	CASSFSSSGNTIYF	TGTGCCAGCAGTTTCTCCAGCTCTGGAAACACCATATATTTT
-	many	16	TRBV19	TRBJ2-5	CASKKSLAGPGETQYF	TGTGCCAGTAAAAAGAGCCTAGCCGGCCCGGGGGAGACCCAGTACTTC
-	-	12	TRBV6-2/TRBV6-3	TRBJ2-3	CASRGGKNTQYF	TGTGCCAGCAGAGGTGGTAAGAATACGCAGTATTTT
-	-	15	TRBV7-3	TRBJ2-3	CASSLSSGITDTQYF	TGTGCCAGCAGCTTAAGTTCCGGAATCACAGATACGCAGTATTTT
-	few	15	TRBV5-1	TRBJ1-4	CASSPNPATNEKLFF	TGCGCCAGCAGCCCTAACCCTGCAACTAATGAAAAACTGTTTTTT
TRBD1	many	15	TRBV28	TRBJ2-5	CASPPPTGGHETQYF	TGTGCCAGCCCTCCCCCGACAGGGGGCCATGAGACCCAGTACTTC
-	few	15	TRBV3-1	TRBJ1-5	CASSPFGGLNQPQHF	TGTGCCAGCAGCCCATTTGGGGGTCTCAATCAGCCCCAGCATTTT
TRBD2	many	18	TRBV7-2	TRBJ2-7	CASSPGGPLAGGPYEQYF	TGTGCCAGCAGCCCAGGTGGGCCGCTAGCGGGAGGGCCGTACGAGCAGTACTTC